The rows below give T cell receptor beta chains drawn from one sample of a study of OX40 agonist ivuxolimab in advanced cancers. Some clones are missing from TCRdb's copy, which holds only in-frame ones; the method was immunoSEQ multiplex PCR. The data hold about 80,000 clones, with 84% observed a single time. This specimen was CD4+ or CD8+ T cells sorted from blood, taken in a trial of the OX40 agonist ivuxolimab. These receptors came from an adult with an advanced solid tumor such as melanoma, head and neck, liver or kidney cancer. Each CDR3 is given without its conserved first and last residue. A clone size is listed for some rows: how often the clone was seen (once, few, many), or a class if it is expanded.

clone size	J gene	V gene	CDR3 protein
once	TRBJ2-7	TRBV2	ASTPHPGQGASHEQY
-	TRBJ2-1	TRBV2	ASRREHYNEQF
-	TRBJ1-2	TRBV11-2	ASSLARDNYGYT
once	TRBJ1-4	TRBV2	ASKFAVGQGAGDEKLF
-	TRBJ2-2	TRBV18	ASSLRTNTGELF
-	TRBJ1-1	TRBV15	APAERSWTGGNTEAF
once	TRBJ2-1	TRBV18	ASSPVQGSINEQF
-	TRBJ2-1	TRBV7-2	ASSLGAMNEQF
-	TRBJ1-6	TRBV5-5	ASSFRSSYNSPLH
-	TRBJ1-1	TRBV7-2	ASSLETGREAF
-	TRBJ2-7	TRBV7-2	ASSPAGSSYEQY
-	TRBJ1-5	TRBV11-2	ASSTGRDQPQH
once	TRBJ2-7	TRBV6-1	ASSEVRDRGI
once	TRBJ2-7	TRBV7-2	ASSYTSGGAYEQY
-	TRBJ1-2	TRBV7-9	ASGEQGYGYT
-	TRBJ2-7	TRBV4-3	ASSQEIRDEQY
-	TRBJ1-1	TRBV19	ASSIYDTEAF
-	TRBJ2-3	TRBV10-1	ASSAEGHTDTQY
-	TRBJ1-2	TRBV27	ASSFQGANYGYT
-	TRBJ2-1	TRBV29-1	SVSNIRSYNEQF
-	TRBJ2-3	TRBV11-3	ASSLDSSGPDTQY
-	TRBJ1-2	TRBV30	AWSLGPGQGYGYT
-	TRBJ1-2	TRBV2	ASSLGLLNYGYT
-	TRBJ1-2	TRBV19	ASSIADRTGYT
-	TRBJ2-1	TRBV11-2	ASSLGNEQF
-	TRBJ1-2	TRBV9	ASSRDRGGYGYT
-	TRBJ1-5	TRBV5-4	ASSPGPSSNQPQH
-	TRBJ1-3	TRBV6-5	ASSPSGTRIY
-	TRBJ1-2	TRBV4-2	ASSQEQGEVGYT
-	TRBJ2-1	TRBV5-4	ASSLVYGGEGNEQF
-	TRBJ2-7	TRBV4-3	ASSLFLAGLNEQY